The 14 T cell receptor beta chains reported below all come from one sample, sequenced in a study of blood T cells in healthy people across ages. PCR was performed a second time for about 6 to 12 cycles using a sample-barcoded 5' primer and a J-beta primer mix. TCRdb re-called the 5' RACE reads through MiXCR, storing one row per CDR3 protein. The data contain around 500,000 distinct CDR3 sequences, roughly 43% of them singletons. Sample: blood. These receptors originate from a man aged 80 or over in good health.

V and J are TRBV20-1 and TRBJ2-1; D is unclear. Germline V CDR1 and CDR2: DFQATT, SNEGSKA (reference sequence). The CDR3 runs 14 residues. V dropped 5 bases and J dropped 9 bases, with 20 bases sitting between them. The CDR3, as DNA: TGCAGTGCTCACGGAGAGACCCCACAGCCTGAGCAGTTCTTC. Translation: CSAHGETPQPEQFF.

The chain uses TRBV9 and TRBJ1-2; D uncertain. Germline V lookup: CDR1 SGDLS, CDR2 YYNGEE. The CDR3 loop spans 10 amino acids. V dropped 3 bases and J dropped 6 bases, with 3 bases sitting between them. In nucleotides, the CDR3 is TGTGCCAGCAGCGGTAATGGCTACACCTTC. This sequence encodes CASSGNGYTF.

V is TRBV20-1 and J is TRBJ2-7; the D is unclear. Germline assignment: CDR1 DFQATT and CDR2 SNEGSKA (reference sequence). The CDR3 loop spans 12 amino acids. With 6 bases removed from V and 5 bases from J, the gap between germline ends came to 14 bases. CDR3 nucleotide sequence: TGCAGTGCCGTCAATCGACCACACGAGCAGTACTTC. Protein sequence: CSAVNRPHEQYF.

The chain carries TRBV20-1 and TRBJ1-2, with 8 bases fitting TRBD1. The germline V gene encodes CDR1 DFQATT and CDR2 SNEGSKA (reference sequence). V gave up 5 bases and J gave up 6 bases; unmatched junction bases: 11. The CDR3 consists of 14 residues. This CDR3 is CSASPADRGDGYTF. The CDR3 nucleotides are TGCAGTGCTTCCCCCGCCGACAGGGGAGATGGCTACACCTTC.

The gene calls are TRBV10-3 and TRBJ1-1, with TRBD1 matching 11 bases. The germline gives CDR1 ENHRY, CDR2 SYGVKD. The CDR3 is 13 amino acids. The ends lost 9 bases at V and 8 bases at J; junction bases unmatched: 8. The CDR3 region is CAIAGTGGQEAFF. For the CDR3, the DNA is TGTGCCATTGCCGGGACAGGGGGGCAGGAAGCTTTCTTT.

The rearrangement uses TRBV7-2 and TRBJ1-4, with D uncertain. Germline loops: CDR1 SGHTA, CDR2 FQGNSA. This CDR3 has 15 residues. The germline V and J ends were trimmed by 3 bases and 5 bases, with 13 bases remaining between them. CDR3 DNA: TGTGCCAGCAGCTTCGCGGAACAGTTGAATGAAAAACTGTTTTTT. This encodes CASSFAEQLNEKLFF. Filled out from reference TRBV7-2 and TRBJ1-4, the complete variable domain reads GAGVSQSPSNKVTEKGKDVELRCDPISGHTALYWYRQSLGQGLEFLIYFQGNSAPDKSGLPSDRFSAERTGGSVSTLTIQRTQQEDSAVYLCASSFAEQLNEKLFFGSGTQLSVL.

In DNA, the CDR3 is TGCAGTGCTCCCGGGACTAGTACCGGGGAGCAGTACTTC. Its protein product is CSAPGTSTGEQYF. The chain recombines TRBV20-1 with TRBJ2-7, with 8 bases fitting TRBD2. From germline, CDR1 is DFQATT and CDR2 SNEGSKA (reference sequence). The CDR3 has 13 amino acids. After removal of 5 bases from V and 7 bases from J, the junction contained 10 bases not matched to a gene.

This rearrangement joins TRBV7-9 to TRBJ2-7; D is ambiguous. The CDR3 runs 14 residues. Trimming stripped 0 bases from V and 2 bases from J, with 8 bases between. The V gene's germline CDR1 is SEHNR and CDR2 FQNEAQ (reference sequence). The CDR3 spells CASSLAWIPYEQYF. As DNA, the CDR3 is TGTGCCAGCAGCTTAGCGTGGATACCCTACGAGCAGTACTTC.

This chain connects TRBV5-1 to TRBJ2-5; D might be TRBD2 (5 bases). The CDR3 has 15 amino acids. Per germline, CDR1 SGHRS and CDR2 YFSETQ. V gave up 0 bases and J gave up 11 bases, with 20 bases separating them. The CDR3 region is CASSLERSLSSEQYF. The CDR3 DNA is TGCGCCAGCAGCTTGGAGCGGTCCTTGAGTAGTGAGCAGTACTTC.

The rearrangement joins TRBV28 to TRBJ2-4; the D gene is possibly TRBD1 (6 bases). The DNA matches TRBJ2-7 better at its end, which makes the J call doubtful. Germline V gene data show CDR1 as MDHEN and CDR2 as SYDVKM. This CDR3 is 13 amino acids long. CDR3 region: CASSGQSPYEQYF. The DNA for the CDR3 is TGTGCCAGCAGCGGACAGAGCCCTTACGAGCAGTACTTC.

The chain carries TRBV29-1 and TRBJ1-2; D is possibly TRBD1 (5 bases). The V gene's germline CDR1 is SQVTM and CDR2 ANQGSEA. CDR3 length: 13 amino acids. Trimming stripped 0 bases from V and 6 bases from J, with 11 bases between. CDR3 DNA: TGCAGCGTTGAAGATCGGCACAGGCATGGCTACACCTTC. Protein: CSVEDRHRHGYTF.

The chain employs TRBV10-3 and TRBJ2-1, with unresolved D. Per the germline V gene, CDR1 is ENHRY and CDR2 is SYGVKD. Trimming removed 7 bases from V and 6 bases from J, with 13 bases in between. The CDR3 sequence is 13 residues long. The DNA for the CDR3 is TGTGCCATCATGCAGACACTTTCCAATGAGCAGTTCTTC. Amino acids: CAIMQTLSNEQFF.

This clonotype occurred a few times. The genes are TRBV5-1 and TRBJ2-3; D is perhaps TRBD1 (5 bases). The germline V and J ends were trimmed by 2 bases and 4 bases, with 8 bases remaining between them. Germline CDR1 and CDR2: SGHRS and YFSETQ. The CDR3 is made up of 13 amino acids. The CDR3 sequence: CASSLGAPDTQYF. The CDR3, as DNA: TGCGCCAGCAGCTTAGGGGCCCCAGATACGCAGTATTTT.

The chain is built from TRBV6-2 or TRBV6-3 and TRBJ2-5; the D gene is possibly TRBD2 (6 bases). The length of the CDR3 is 14 residues. CDR1 and CDR2 from the germline V gene are MNHEY and SVGEGT. V was pared by 5 bases and J by 2 bases, with 12 bases between. CDR3 sequence reads: CASSTRDFQETQYF. The CDR3 nucleotides are TGTGCCAGCAGTACCCGGGACTTTCAAGAGACCCAGTACTTC.